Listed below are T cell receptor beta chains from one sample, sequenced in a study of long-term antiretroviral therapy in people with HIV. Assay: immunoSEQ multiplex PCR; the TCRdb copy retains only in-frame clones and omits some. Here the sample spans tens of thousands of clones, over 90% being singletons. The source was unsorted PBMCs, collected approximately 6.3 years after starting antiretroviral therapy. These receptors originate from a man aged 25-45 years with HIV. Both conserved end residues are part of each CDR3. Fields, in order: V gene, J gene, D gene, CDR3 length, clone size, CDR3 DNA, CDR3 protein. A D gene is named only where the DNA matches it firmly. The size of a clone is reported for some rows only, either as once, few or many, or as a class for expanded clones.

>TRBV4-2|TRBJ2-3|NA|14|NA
TGTGCCAGCAGCCAAGAAGCGGTGGGAGATACGCAGTATTTT
CASSQEAVGDTQYF
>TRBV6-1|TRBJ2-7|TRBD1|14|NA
TGTGCCAGCAGTGAGGGACAGGGTTCCTACGAGCAGTACTTC
CASSEGQGSYEQYF
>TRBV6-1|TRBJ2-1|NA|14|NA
TGTGCCAGCAGTGAAACACGGACCTACAATGAGCAGTTCTTC
CASSETRTYNEQFF
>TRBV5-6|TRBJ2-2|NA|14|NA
TGTGCCAGCAGCTTGGTCGGGGCTTCCGGGGAGCTGTTTTTT
CASSLVGASGELFF
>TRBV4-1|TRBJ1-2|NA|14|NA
TGCGCCAGCAGCCAAGATCGGGCCAACTATGGCTACACCTTC
CASSQDRANYGYTF
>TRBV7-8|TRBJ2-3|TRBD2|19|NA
TGTGCCAGCAGCTTAGTATCGCTAGCGGGAGGGCCGGGCACAGATACGCAGTATTTT
CASSLVSLAGGPGTDTQYF
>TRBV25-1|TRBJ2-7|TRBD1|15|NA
TGTGCCAGCACTCCCACCGGGACAGAGACCTACGAGCAGTACTTC
CASTPTGTETYEQYF
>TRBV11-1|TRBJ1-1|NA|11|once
TGTGCCAGCAGCTTCCACGGTGAAGCTTTCTTT
CASSFHGEAFF
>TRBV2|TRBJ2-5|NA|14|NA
TGTGCCAGCAGTTTCGGGGCCAGGGAAGAGACCCAGTACTTC
CASSFGAREETQYF
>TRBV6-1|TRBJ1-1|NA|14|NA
TGTGCCAGCAGCGGAACTACAGGGAACACTGAAGCTTTCTTT
CASSGTTGNTEAFF
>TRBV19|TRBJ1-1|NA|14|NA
TGTGCCAGTAGTACGCAAACAGCGAACACTGAAGCTTTCTTT
CASSTQTANTEAFF
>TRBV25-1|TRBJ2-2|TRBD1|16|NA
TGTGCCAGCAGTCTATGGGACAGGGGGAACACCGGGGAGCTGTTTTTT
CASSLWDRGNTGELFF
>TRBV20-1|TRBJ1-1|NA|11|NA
TGCAGTGCGCTGGCGAACACTGAAGCTTTCTTT
CSALANTEAFF
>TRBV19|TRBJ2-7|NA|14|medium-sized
TGTGCCAGTAGTATCACCGGGACACTTTACGAGCAGTACTTC
CASSITGTLYEQYF
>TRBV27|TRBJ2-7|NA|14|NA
TGTGCCAGCAGTTTAAGAGGTGGCACCTACGAGCAGTACTTC
CASSLRGGTYEQYF
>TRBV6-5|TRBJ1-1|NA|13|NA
TGTGCCAGCCGGGGCGGCGGGGTGACTGAAGCTTTCTTT
CASRGGGVTEAFF
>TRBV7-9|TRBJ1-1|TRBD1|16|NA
TGTGCCAGCTGGGGACAGCGGTCTGGGGCGAACACTGAAGCTTTCTTT
CASWGQRSGANTEAFF
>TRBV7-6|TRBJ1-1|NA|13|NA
TGTGCCAGCAGCTTAAACGTGAACACTGAAGCTTTCTTT
CASSLNVNTEAFF
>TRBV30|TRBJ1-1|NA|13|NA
TGTGCCTGGAGTGTAACGACAGCGAGTGAAGCTTTCTTT
CAWSVTTASEAFF
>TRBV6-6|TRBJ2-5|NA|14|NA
TGTGCCAGCAGAACCACGGGGGTAAGGGAGACCCAGTACTTC
CASRTTGVRETQYF
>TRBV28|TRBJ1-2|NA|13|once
TGTGCCAGCAGTCCGCGGGACGGTTATGGCTACACCTTC
CASSPRDGYGYTF
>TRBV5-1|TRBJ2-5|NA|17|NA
TGCGCCAGCAGCTTGTCGGCGGGGGCCACTTATGAAGAGACCCAGTACTTC
CASSLSAGATYEETQYF
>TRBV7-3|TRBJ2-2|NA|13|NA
TGTGCCAGCAGCTTATTCAACACCGGGGAGCTGTTTTTT
CASSLFNTGELFF
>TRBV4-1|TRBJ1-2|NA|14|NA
TGCGCCAGCAGCCAAGAGATGGGCAGGGACTTCTTCACCTTC
CASSQEMGRDFFTF
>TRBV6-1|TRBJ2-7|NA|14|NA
TGTGCCAGCAGGGTCCCTGGGGAGTCCTACGAGCAGTACTTC
CASRVPGESYEQYF
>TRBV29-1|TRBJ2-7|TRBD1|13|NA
TGCAGCGTCCGCTCCGGGACAGGGGTCGAGCAGTACTTC
CSVRSGTGVEQYF
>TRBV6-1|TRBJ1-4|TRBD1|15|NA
TGTGCCAGCAGTATCTGGACAGGGCCTAATGAAAAACTGTTTTTT
CASSIWTGPNEKLFF
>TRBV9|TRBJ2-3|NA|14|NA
TGTGCCAGCAGCGTGGCTTTTAAGGGGAACACGCAGTATTTT
CASSVAFKGNTQYF
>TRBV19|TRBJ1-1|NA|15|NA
TGTGCCAGTAGGCCACGACCCGTAATGAACACTGAAGCTTTCTTT
CASRPRPVMNTEAFF
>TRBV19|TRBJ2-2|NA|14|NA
TGTGCCAGTATCCGGTCCCCGAACACCGGGGAGCTGTTTTTT
CASIRSPNTGELFF
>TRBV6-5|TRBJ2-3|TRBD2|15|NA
TGTGCCAGCAGTTTAGGACTAGCTAGCACAGATACGCAGTATTTT
CASSLGLASTDTQYF
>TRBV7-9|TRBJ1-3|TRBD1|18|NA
TGTGCCAGCAGCCCGCCGGGACAGGGGCGCGTCTCTGGAAACACCATATATTTT
CASSPPGQGRVSGNTIYF
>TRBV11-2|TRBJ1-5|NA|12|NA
TGTGCCAGCAGCTCCTTGAATCAGCCCCAGCATTTT
CASSSLNQPQHF
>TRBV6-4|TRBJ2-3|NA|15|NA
TGTGCCAGCAGTGTGAGGGGGGGAGAAGCAGATACGCAGTATTTT
CASSVRGGEADTQYF
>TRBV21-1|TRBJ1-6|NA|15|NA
TGTGCCAGCAACTCCCGGGACTGCTATAATTCACCCCTCCACTTT
CASNSRDCYNSPLHF
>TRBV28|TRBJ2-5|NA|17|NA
TGTGCCAGCAGTTTACGTACAGGGAATTTAGTTGTAGAGACCCAGTACTTC
CASSLRTGNLVVETQYF
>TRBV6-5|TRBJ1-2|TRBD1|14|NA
TGTGCCAGCAGTCGATGGACAGGGGGAGATGGCTACACCTTC
CASSRWTGGDGYTF
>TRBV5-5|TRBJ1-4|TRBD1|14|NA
TGTGCCAGCAGCTTTAGACAGGGGAATGAAAAACTGTTTTTT
CASSFRQGNEKLFF
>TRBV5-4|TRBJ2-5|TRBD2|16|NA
TGTGCCAGCAGCTTCGGGACTAGCGGGGGGAGTGAGACCCAGTACTTC
CASSFGTSGGSETQYF
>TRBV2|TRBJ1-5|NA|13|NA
TGTGCCAGCAATGGTCTGAGCAATCAGCCCCAGCATTTT
CASNGLSNQPQHF
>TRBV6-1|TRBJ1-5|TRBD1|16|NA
TGTGCCAGCAGTGAGTCCGACAGGGGGGGCGATCAGCCCCAGCATTTT
CASSESDRGGDQPQHF
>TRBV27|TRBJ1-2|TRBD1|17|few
TGTGCCAGCAGTCTCTCCAGGGGACAGGGGGCGCGGAGTGGCTACACCTTC
CASSLSRGQGARSGYTF
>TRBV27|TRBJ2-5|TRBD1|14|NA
TGTGCCAGCAGTTTGAGGGACAGGCAAGAGACCCAGTACTTC
CASSLRDRQETQYF
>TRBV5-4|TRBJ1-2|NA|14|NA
TGTGCCAGCAGCCCACGGCCTGGTCCCTATGGCTACACCTTC
CASSPRPGPYGYTF
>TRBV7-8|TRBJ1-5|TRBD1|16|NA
TGTGCCAGCAGCTTATTTCCGACAGGGGAGAGTCAGCCCCAGCATTTT
CASSLFPTGESQPQHF
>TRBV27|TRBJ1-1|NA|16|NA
TGTGCCAGCAGTCCTATTCGGACGGAGAGGAACACTGAAGCTTTCTTT
CASSPIRTERNTEAFF
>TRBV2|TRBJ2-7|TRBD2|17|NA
TGTGCCAGCAGTGATAGTATAGCGGGAGGCATCTCCTACGAGCAGTACTTC
CASSDSIAGGISYEQYF
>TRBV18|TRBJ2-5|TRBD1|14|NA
TGTGCCAGCTCACCGACAGGGTCCCAAGAGACCCAGTACTTC
CASSPTGSQETQYF
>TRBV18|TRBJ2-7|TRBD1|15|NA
TGTGCCAGCTCACCCCGGACAGGGTCGCGCTACGAGCAGTACTTC
CASSPRTGSRYEQYF
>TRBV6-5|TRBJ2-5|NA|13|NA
TGTGCCAGCAGTTACTCAGGTTGGGAGACCCAGTACTTC
CASSYSGWETQYF
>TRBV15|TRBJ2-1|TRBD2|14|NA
TGTGCCAGTAAAAGAACCGGGACTAGCAGAGAGCAGTTCTTC
CASKRTGTSREQFF
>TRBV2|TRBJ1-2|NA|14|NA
TGTGCCAGCAGTGGGCGATCAGCTAACTATGGCTACACCTTC
CASSGRSANYGYTF
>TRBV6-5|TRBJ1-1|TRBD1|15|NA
TGTGCCAGCAGTTATTACAGGGGGTTGAACACTGAAGCTTTCTTT
CASSYYRGLNTEAFF
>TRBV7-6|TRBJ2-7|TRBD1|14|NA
TGTGCCAGCAGCCATAGGGACAGGGTTGAAGAGCAGTACTTC
CASSHRDRVEEQYF
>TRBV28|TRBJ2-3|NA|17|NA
TGTGCCAGCAGTCCGCCGGGGGCTAGCGGACTCACAGATACGCAGTATTTT
CASSPPGASGLTDTQYF
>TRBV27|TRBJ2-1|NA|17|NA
TGTGCCAGCAGTCTACACGCGGGGAGGAGCTCCTACAATGAGCAGTTCTTC
CASSLHAGRSSYNEQFF
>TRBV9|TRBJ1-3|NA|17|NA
TGTGCCAGCAGCGTAGAGGGTCCCTACACCTTTGGAAACACCATATATTTT
CASSVEGPYTFGNTIYF